What follows are 13 T cell receptor beta chains derived from one specimen sequenced in a study. TCRdb ran MiXCR on the reads and lists one entry per CDR3 protein. There are 15,000 or so distinct CDR3 sequences in the sample; around 30% occur only once, and around 15% lies in the top ten. The sample consisted of blood. These receptors were taken from a human donor.

This clonotype was picked up many times. V gene TRBV4-2 combines with J gene TRBJ1-4, with D perhaps TRBD1 (5 bases). The CDR3 extends over 16 amino acids. V dropped 5 bases and J dropped 8 bases, with 21 bases sitting between them. Germline V gives CDR1 LGHNA, CDR2 YNFKEQ. The CDR3, as DNA: TGTGCCAGCAGCTCCCCAGCGGGGGAGTCGGGGGAAAAACTGTTTTTT. As protein: CASSSPAGESGEKLFF.

As regards this clonotype: Germline and junction disagree at one end, which may indicate a read error. This chain joins TRBV4-1 and TRBJ2-1; TRBD2 aligns across 9 bases. CDR1 is MGHRA and CDR2 is YSYEKL in the germline V gene. The CDR3 consists of 15 residues. For the CDR3, the DNA is TGCGACAGCAGCCAACTCTCGGGACTAGCAGATACGCAGTTCTTC. Translated, it gives CDSSQLSGLADTQFF.

This clonotype is categorized as medium-sized. This chain links TRBV4-2 with TRBJ2-3; 10 bases match TRBD2. The CDR3 runs 16 residues. Germline assignment: CDR1 LGHNA and CDR2 YNFKEQ. V shed 0 bases, J shed 1 base, and the junction held 1 base outside the gene matches. CDR3 nucleotide sequence: TGTGCCAGCAGCCAAGATCTAGCGGGAGGCACAGATACGCAGTATTTT. This codes for CASSQDLAGGTDTQYF.

This clonotype ranks as medium-sized. This chain connects TRBV4-2 to TRBJ1-6, with no clear D. Trimming removed 5 bases from V and 13 bases from J, with 15 bases in between. This CDR3 is built from 13 residues. Germline CDR1 is LGHNA and CDR2 is YNFKEQ. This CDR3 is CASSSNSDFPLHF. CDR3 DNA: TGTGCCAGCAGCTCTAACTCGGATTTTCCCCTCCACTTT.

This clonotype was counted at least ten times. The genes are TRBV18 and TRBJ1-1; D might be TRBD1 (5 bases). Germline assignment: CDR1 KGHSH and CDR2 LQKENI. The CDR3 extends over 13 amino acids. The V and J ends lost 6 bases and 7 bases respectively, with 15 bases between them. CDR3 nucleotide sequence: TGTGCCAGCTCTCATTTCGACAGCAATGAAGCTTTCTTT. Amino acid sequence: CASSHFDSNEAFF.

This clonotype was seen at least ten times. The CDR3, as DNA: TGTGCCAGCTCACCAGGGCAGGGGAACACTGAAGCTTTCTTT. Its protein is CASSPGQGNTEAFF. The rearrangement joins TRBV18 to TRBJ1-1, with D possibly TRBD1 on 5 matching bases. V was trimmed by 2 bases and J by 1 base, leaving 8 bases between them. The length of the CDR3 is 14 residues. Germline CDR1 is KGHSH and CDR2 is LQKENI.

The gene calls are TRBV30 and TRBJ1-2, with a tentative D call TRBD1 (5 bases). With 2 bases removed from V and 12 bases from J, the gap between germline ends came to 22 bases. The germline V gene has CDR1 GTSNPN and CDR2 SVGIG (reference sequence). This CDR3 region has 14 residues. The CDR3, as DNA: TGTGCCTGGAGTTATGGACGTCTTAATCGGGGCCACACCTTC. It specifies CAWSYGRLNRGHTF.

This chain links TRBV18 with TRBJ2-5, with D unresolved. The CDR3 contains 14 residues. Germline V gives CDR1 KGHSH, CDR2 LQKENI. Trimming took off 8 bases at V and 5 bases at J, with 18 bases between the two ends. The CDR3 protein is CASQDGLVVETQYF. In DNA form, the CDR3 reads TGTGCCAGCCAAGACGGGCTAGTGGTGGAGACCCAGTACTTC.

This clonotype was found a few times. The J gene is TRBJ1-1, the V gene TRBV4-2, with D perhaps matching TRBD1 (6 bases). This CDR3 is built from 13 residues. The V end lost 0 bases, the J end lost 4 bases, and 6 bases lay between the germline ends. Germline values: CDR1 LGHNA, CDR2 YNFKEQ. CDR3 in DNA: TGTGCCAGCAGCCAAGACAGGGGCACTGAAGCTTTCTTT. It yields the protein CASSQDRGTEAFF.

This clonotype is judged medium-sized. The chain couples TRBV20-1 to TRBJ2-7; 9 bases fit TRBD1. The J segment lost 3 bases and the V segment lost 1 base, leaving 1 base of the junction unmatched. CDR1 and CDR2 from the germline V gene are DFQATT and SNEGSKA (reference sequence). This CDR3 has 13 residues. The CDR3 nucleotides read TGCAGTGCTAGAGGGGACAGGGACTACGAGCAGTACTTC. Protein: CSARGDRDYEQYF.

This clonotype appeared many times. This rearrangement joins TRBV29-1 to TRBJ1-4, with 8 positions matching TRBD1. The CDR3 length is 13 residues. V shed 6 bases, J shed 6 bases, and the junction held 6 bases outside the gene matches. From germline, CDR1 is SQVTM and CDR2 ANQGSEA. In nucleotides, the CDR3 is TGCAGCGTCCAACAGGGGGGATATGAAAAACTGTTTTTT. Its translation: CSVQQGGYEKLFF.

This clonotype was picked up many times. The chain joins TRBV29-1 to TRBJ2-2, with 7 nucleotides matching TRBD2. Germline CDR1 reads SQVTM; CDR2 reads ANQGSEA. This CDR3 is 14 amino acids long. Trimming cost V 1 base and J 4 bases; bases outside gene matches: 3. CDR3 loop: CSVEAPSGTGELFF. CDR3 nucleotide sequence: TGCAGCGTTGAAGCCCCTAGCGGCACCGGGGAGCTGTTTTTT.

This chain uses TRBV14 with TRBJ1-6, with 8 bases fitting TRBD1. The trim removed 3 bases at V and 8 bases at J, leaving 12 bases unmatched. The CDR3 covers 17 residues. Germline CDR1 reads SGHDN; CDR2 reads FVKESK. Written as DNA, the CDR3 is TGTGCCAGCAGCCACTCTCCCGGACAGGGCCCTTATTCACCCCTCCACTTT. Translating it yields CASSHSPGQGPYSPLHF.